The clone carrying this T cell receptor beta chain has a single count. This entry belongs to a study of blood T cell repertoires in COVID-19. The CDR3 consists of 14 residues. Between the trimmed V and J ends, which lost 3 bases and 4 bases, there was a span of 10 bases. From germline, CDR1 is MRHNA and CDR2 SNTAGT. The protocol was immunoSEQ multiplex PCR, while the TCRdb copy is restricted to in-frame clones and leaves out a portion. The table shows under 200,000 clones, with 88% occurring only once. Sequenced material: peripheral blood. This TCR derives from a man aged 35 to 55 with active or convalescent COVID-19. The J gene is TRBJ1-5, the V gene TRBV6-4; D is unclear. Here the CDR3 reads CASSETTGNQPQHF. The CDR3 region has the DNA TGTGCCAGCAGTGAGACGACGGGGAATCAGCCCCAGCATTTT.